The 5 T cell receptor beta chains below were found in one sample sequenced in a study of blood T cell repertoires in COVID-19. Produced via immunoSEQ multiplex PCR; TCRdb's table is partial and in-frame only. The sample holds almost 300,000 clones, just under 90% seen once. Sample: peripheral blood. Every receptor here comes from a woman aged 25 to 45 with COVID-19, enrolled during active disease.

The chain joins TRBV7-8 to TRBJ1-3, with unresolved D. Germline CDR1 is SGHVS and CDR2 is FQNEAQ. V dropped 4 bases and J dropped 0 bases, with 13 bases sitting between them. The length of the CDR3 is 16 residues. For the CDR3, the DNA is TGTGCCAGCAGCTCGCCAGCCCAGGACTCTGGAAACACCATATATTTT. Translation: CASSSPAQDSGNTIYF.

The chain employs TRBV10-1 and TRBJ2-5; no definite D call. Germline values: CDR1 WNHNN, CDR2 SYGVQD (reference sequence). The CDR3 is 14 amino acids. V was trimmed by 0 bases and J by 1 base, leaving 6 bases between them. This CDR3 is CASSESHSQETQYF. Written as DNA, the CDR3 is TGCGCCAGCAGTGAGTCGCACTCCCAAGAGACCCAGTACTTC.

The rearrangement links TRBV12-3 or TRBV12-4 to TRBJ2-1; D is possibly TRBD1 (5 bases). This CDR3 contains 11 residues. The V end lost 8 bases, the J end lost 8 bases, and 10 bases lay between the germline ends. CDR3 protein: CASRQWDEQFF. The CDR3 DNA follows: TGTGCCAGCCGACAGTGGGATGAGCAGTTCTTC.

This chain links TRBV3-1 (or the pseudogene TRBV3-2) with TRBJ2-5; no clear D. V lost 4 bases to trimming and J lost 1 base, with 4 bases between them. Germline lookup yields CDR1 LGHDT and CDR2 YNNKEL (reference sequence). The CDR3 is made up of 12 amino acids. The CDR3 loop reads CASSPLQETQYF. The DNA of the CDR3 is TGTGCCAGCAGCCCTCTCCAAGAGACCCAGTACTTC.

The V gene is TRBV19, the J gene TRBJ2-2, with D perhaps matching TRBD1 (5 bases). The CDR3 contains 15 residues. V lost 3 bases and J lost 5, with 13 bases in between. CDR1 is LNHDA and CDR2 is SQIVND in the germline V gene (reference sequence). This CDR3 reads CASSILAGWTGELFF. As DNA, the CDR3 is TGTGCCAGTAGTATTTTGGCAGGGTGGACCGGGGAGCTGTTTTTT. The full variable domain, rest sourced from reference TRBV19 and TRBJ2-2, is DGGITQSPKYLFRKEGQNVTLSCEQNLNHDAMYWYRQDPGQGLRLIYYSQIVNDFQKGDIAEGYSVSREKKESFPLTVTSAQKNPTAFYLCASSILAGWTGELFFGEGSRLTVL.